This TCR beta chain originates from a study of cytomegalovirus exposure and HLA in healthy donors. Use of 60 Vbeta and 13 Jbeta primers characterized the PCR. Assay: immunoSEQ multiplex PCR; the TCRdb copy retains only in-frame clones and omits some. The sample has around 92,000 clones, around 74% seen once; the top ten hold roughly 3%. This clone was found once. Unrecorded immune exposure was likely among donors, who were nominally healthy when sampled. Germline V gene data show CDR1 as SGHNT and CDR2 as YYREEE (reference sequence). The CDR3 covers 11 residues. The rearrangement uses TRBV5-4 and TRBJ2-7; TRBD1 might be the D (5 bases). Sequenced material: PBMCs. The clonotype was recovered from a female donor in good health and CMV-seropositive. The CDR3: CVAQGGYEQYF. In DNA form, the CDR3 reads TGTGTTGCTCAGGGTGGATACGAGCAGTACTTC. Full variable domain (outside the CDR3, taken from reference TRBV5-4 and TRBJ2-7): ETGVTQSPTHLIKTRGQQVTLRCSSQSGHNTVSWYQQALGQGPQFIFQYYREEENGRGNFPPRFSGLQFPNYSSELNVNALELDDSALYLCVAQGGYEQYFGPGTRLTVT.